The 22 T cell receptor beta chains given below trace back to one sample, sequenced in a study of CD8+ T cells in alopecia areata. Extracted RNA was reverse transcribed into cDNA, the sequencing template. Measured with immunoSEQ multiplex PCR; TCRdb has only the in-frame clones, and not every one. The counts give some 110,000 clones, none of them seen only once; around 19% is held by the top ten. Source material: lesional skin. These receptors originate from a C3H/HeJ mouse with alopecia areata. This strain has MHC haplotype H2-k.

In the case of this clone: Gene names are the mouse ones. Read data end 4 residues before the CDR3 end; the end is taken from the germline J gene. The gene calls are TRBV13-2 and TRBJ2-1; TRBD2 matches 8 bases. The J segment lost 6 bases and the V segment lost 1 base, leaving 6 bases of the junction unmatched. This CDR3 has 15 residues. Germline CDR1 is NNHNN and CDR2 is SYGAGS (reference sequence). The CDR3 region is CASGDTLGGFAEQFF. The sequenced part of the CDR3 DNA is TGTGCCAGCGGTGATACGCTGGGGGGATTTGCT.

This clone was detected many times. The gene symbols are mouse symbols. The read halts 4 residues ahead of the CDR3 end, with the missing end drawn from the germline J gene. The rearrangement links TRBV13-3 to TRBJ2-2, with D maybe TRBD1 (5 bases). The CDR3 contains 15 residues. Germline V lookup: CDR1 NNHDY, CDR2 SYVADS. Trimming stripped 2 bases from V and 1 base from J, with 9 bases between. CDR3 bases read: TGTGCCAGCAGTGAAAGAGGACAAAACACCGGG. It translates to CASSERGQNTG. The complete CDR3 sequence is CASSERGQNTGQLYF.

This clone has only a few counts. Germline and genes: mouse. The CDR3 end is not reached by the read, which stops 4 residues before it; the germline J gene fills it in. J is TRBJ2-1 and V is TRBV13-3; 9 bases align to TRBD2. The CDR3 contains 15 residues. The V gene end was trimmed by 4 bases and the J gene end by 2 bases; junction bases not matched to a gene: 4. Looked up from germline, CDR1 is NNHDY and CDR2 is SYVADS. Partial CDR3 DNA: TGTGCCAGCAGTATCCGGGACTGGGACTATGCT. It is translated as CASSIRDWDYA. The full CDR3 protein is CASSIRDWDYAEQFF.

With regard to this clone: These gene names are mouse names. The read ends 4 residues shy of where the CDR3 ends; the end is completed using the germline J gene. V is TRBV1 and J is TRBJ2-7; TRBD2 matches at 9 bases. CDR1 NSQYPW and CDR2 LRSPGD come from the germline V gene (reference sequence). The CDR3 loop spans 14 amino acids. Partial CDR3 DNA: TGCACCTGCAGTGCGACTGGGGGCCCGTAT. This encodes CTCSATGGPY. The CDR3 in full is CTCSATGGPYEQYF. The whole variable domain, filled in from reference TRBV1 and TRBJ2-7, reads VTLLEQNPRWRLVPRGQAVNLRCILKNSQYPWMSWYQQDLQKQLQWLFTLRSPGDKEVKSLPGADYLATRVTDTELRLQVANMSQGRTLYCTCSATGGPYEQYFGPGTRLTVL.

This clone was detected a few times. Germline and genes: mouse. The read is 4 residues too short to cover the CDR3 end, so that end is filled in from the germline J gene. This chain joins TRBV3 and TRBJ2-5; 7 bases align to TRBD1. The CDR3 has 13 amino acids. Germline lookup yields CDR1 SNHLY and CDR2 FYNGKV (reference sequence). The chain's CDR3 is CASSLDRGDTQYF. The DNA read from the CDR3 is TGTGCCAGCAGCTTAGACAGGGGAGAC.

Only a few counts were recorded for this clone. Genes and germline come from the mouse. The read falls 4 residues short of the CDR3 end, and the missing part is taken from the germline J gene. The chain joins TRBV5 to TRBJ2-3; D possibly corresponds to TRBD1 (6 bases). Germline CDR1 reads LGHNA; CDR2 reads YNLKQL (reference sequence). The ends were cut back, 4 bases at V and 3 bases at J, with 8 bases in the middle. The CDR3 is 13 amino acids. CDR3 DNA, as far as it was read: TGTGCCAGCAGCCCCGGGACAGCAGAA. As protein: CASSPGTAE. The complete CDR3 sequence is CASSPGTAETLYF.

This clone was counted many times. Any gene name here is a mouse gene name. Sequencing ends 4 residues short of the CDR3 end; the germline J gene provides the rest. V is TRBV13-3 and J is TRBJ2-1; TRBD2 matches 10 bases. From germline, CDR1 is NNHDY and CDR2 SYVADS. The CDR3 has 17 amino acids. The V segment lost 0 bases and the J segment 1 base; nucleotides outside the gene matches: 4. The CDR3 sequence is CASSDGTGGRNYAEQFF. The DNA read from the CDR3 is TGTGCCAGCAGTGATGGGACTGGGGGCCGAAACTATGCT.

About this clone itself: Genes and germline come from the mouse. Read sequence stops 4 residues before the CDR3 end, and the germline J gene provides the missing end. Other DNA sequences in this specimen translate into the identical CDR3. V usage is TRBV1 and J usage is TRBJ2-7; 10 bases fit TRBD2. The CDR3 contains 15 residues. Germline V CDR1 and CDR2: NSQYPW, LRSPGD (reference sequence). CDR3 bases read: TGCACCTGCAGTGCAGGGACTGGGGGTCTTTAT. It specifies CTCSAGTGGLY. The whole CDR3 is CTCSAGTGGLYEQYF.

Only a few counts were recorded for this clone. Germline and genes: mouse. Read data end 4 residues before the CDR3 end; the end is taken from the germline J gene. The chain is built from TRBV17 and TRBJ2-1; 7 bases line up with TRBD1. CDR3 length equals 14 residues. Germline V gene lookup returns CDR1 MNHDT and CDR2 YYDKIL. Trimming at V came to 5 bases and at J to 1 base, leaving 2 bases not matched to a gene. CDR3 bases read: TGTGCTAGCAGTGTGGGACAGAACTATGCT. Translation: CASSVGQNYA. The entire CDR3 reads CASSVGQNYAEQFF.

This clone has just a few counts. The gene symbols are mouse symbols. With the read ending 4 residues before the CDR3 end, the germline J gene is used to fill in that end. The V call is TRBV13-3, the J call TRBJ1-2, with TRBD1 identical over 8 bases. Germline lookup yields CDR1 NNHDY and CDR2 SYVADS. The CDR3 loop spans 14 amino acids. The covered CDR3 bases are TGTGCCAGCAGCCTCCCGGGACAGGTGGAC. Its protein product is CASSLPGQVD. From start to end, the CDR3 is CASSLPGQVDDYTF.

At least ten counts were recorded for this clone. Gene names follow the mouse nomenclature. The read ends 4 residues early relative to the CDR3; the germline J gene fills the gap. V and J are TRBV13-3 and TRBJ2-1; 8 bases line up with TRBD2. Germline lookup yields CDR1 NNHDY and CDR2 SYVADS. The J segment lost 5 bases and the V segment lost 2 bases, leaving 6 bases of the junction unmatched. The CDR3 totals 15 residues. The sequenced part of the CDR3 DNA is TGTGCCAGCAGTGAGCCCTCTGGGGGGAATGCT. Translated, it gives CASSEPSGGNA. From start to end, the CDR3 is CASSEPSGGNAEQFF.

Remarks on this clone: Genes and germline are mouse. The CDR3 end is not reached by the read, which stops 4 residues before it; the germline J gene fills it in. The chain is built from TRBV13-2 and TRBJ1-1; TRBD1 might be the D (6 bases). CDR3 length: 13 amino acids. Germline CDR1 and CDR2: NNHNN and SYGAGS (reference sequence). The sequenced CDR3 bases are TGTGCCAGCGGTGATGGGCAGGGGAGA. This sequence encodes CASGDGQGR. The full CDR3 protein is CASGDGQGREVFF.

In the case of this clone: The gene names given are mouse names. From the germline J gene comes the end of the CDR3, since the read stops 4 residues before it. The V call is TRBV19, the J call TRBJ2-7; 8 bases align to TRBD2. CDR1 is FNHDT, CDR2 SITEND, per germline (reference sequence). J was trimmed by 3 bases and V by 2 bases; bases with no gene match: 4. The CDR3 length is 14 residues. Partial CDR3 DNA: TGTGCCAGCAGTATCGGGGGGGGGCGCTAT. Translating it yields CASSIGGGRY. The whole CDR3 protein reads CASSIGGGRYEQYF.

This clone was found a few times. Gene names and germline refer to mouse. The read terminates 4 residues before the CDR3 end, so the remaining end is supplied by the germline J gene. This rearrangement joins TRBV12-1 to TRBJ2-3; 7 bases are a match to TRBD1. The ends lost 2 bases at V and 0 bases at J; junction bases unmatched: 7. The CDR3 is 16 residues long. Germline lookup yields CDR1 SGHSN and CDR2 HYEKVE. The CDR3: CASSPPGTASAETLYF. Partial CDR3 DNA: TGTGCCAGCTCTCCCCCCGGGACAGCTAGTGCAGAA.

The table lists this clone with a few counts. TCRdb lists a protein that is different at residue 12 from the translated DNA; the protein given here uses the DNA translation. The germline and genes are mouse ones. The CDR3 loop reads CASSRGQGTGNTLYF. CDR3 DNA, as far as it was read: TGTGCCAGCAGCAGGGGACAGGGAACGGGAAATACG. The chain couples TRBV19 to TRBJ1-3, with 9 bases that match TRBD1. The missing CDR3 end, 3 residues past where the read stops, is filled in from the germline J gene. This CDR3 region has 15 residues. V shed 5 bases, J shed 4 bases, and the junction held 7 bases outside the gene matches. The germline V gene has CDR1 FNHDT and CDR2 SITEND (reference sequence).

In this sample, this clone turned up a few times. Gene names are the mouse ones. The DNA ends 4 residues before the CDR3 does, and the rest of the CDR3 is filled in from the germline J gene. The gene calls are TRBV13-3 and TRBJ2-1; D is unclear. The germline gives CDR1 NNHDY, CDR2 SYVADS. V lost 6 bases and J lost 0, with 7 bases in between. The CDR3 sequence is 13 residues long. The part of the CDR3 DNA that was read is TGTGCCAGCAAAAAGTATAACTATGCT. Translated, it gives CASKKYNYA. The full-length CDR3 reads as CASKKYNYAEQFF.

In the case of this clone: Genes here carry mouse names. Read sequence stops 4 residues before the CDR3 end, and the germline J gene provides the missing end. The chain couples TRBV13-3 to TRBJ2-5; the D gene is possibly TRBD1 (7 bases). The CDR3 spans 14 residues. Germline CDR1 is NNHDY and CDR2 is SYVADS. The CDR3 loop is CASSPLGTEDTQYF. CDR3 DNA (partial): TGTGCCAGCAGTCCCCTGGGGACAGAAGAC.

This clone was counted a few times. Germline and genes: mouse. The read terminates 4 residues before the CDR3 end, so the remaining end is supplied by the germline J gene. The V call is TRBV13-1, the J call TRBJ2-7; 9 bases map to TRBD1. CDR1 and CDR2 from the germline V gene are NSHNY and SYGAGN. J gave up 0 bases and V 1 base, and 2 bases lay outside the gene matches. This CDR3 region has 15 residues. The CDR3 loop is CASSDRDRVSYEQYF. CDR3 DNA (partial): TGTGCCAGCAGTGATAGGGACAGGGTCTCCTAT.

This clone showed up many times. The gene names here belong to mouse. CDR3 DNA (partial): TGCACCTGCAGTGCAGATTCGGGACTGGGGCTCTATGCT. This codes for CTCSADSGLGLYA. The CDR3, in full, reads CTCSADSGLGLYAEQFF. The chain recombines TRBV1 with TRBJ2-1, with 10 positions matching TRBD2. The read ends 4 residues shy of where the CDR3 ends; the end is completed using the germline J gene. The V gene end was trimmed by 0 bases and the J gene end by 3 bases; junction bases not matched to a gene: 5. The germline CDR1 and CDR2 sequences are NSQYPW and LRSPGD (reference sequence). The CDR3 totals 17 residues.

This clone was counted ten times or more. Gene names refer to mouse genes. Read data end 4 residues before the CDR3 end; the end is taken from the germline J gene. V gene TRBV13-3 combines with J gene TRBJ1-1, with D possibly matching TRBD1 (5 bases). Germline V gives CDR1 NNHDY, CDR2 SYVADS. The CDR3 has 12 residues. CDR3: CASSPQGGEVFF. The covered CDR3 bases are TGTGCCAGCAGCCCTCAGGGAGGA.

As concerns this clone: Mouse gene names and germline throughout. The read terminates 4 residues ahead of where the CDR3 ends, so the germline J gene completes it. The V gene is TRBV1, the J gene TRBJ2-1; possibly TRBD1 for D (5 bases). CDR1 is NSQYPW and CDR2 is LRSPGD in the germline V gene (reference sequence). The CDR3 covers 17 residues. Trimming shortened V by 0 bases and J by 4 bases, and 16 bases separated the two germline ends. The CDR3 sequence: CTCSADQGLAYYAEQFF. Partial CDR3 DNA: TGCACCTGCAGTGCAGATCAGGGCCTGGCTTATTATGCT.

Turning to this clone: Gene labels here are mouse ones. The read stops 4 residues short of the end of the CDR3; the missing end is completed from the germline J gene. The chain links TRBV19 to TRBJ2-3; D is undetermined. Germline CDR1 reads FNHDT; CDR2 reads SITEND (reference sequence). CDR3 size: 15 residues. V lost 2 bases and J 0 bases, leaving 10 bases between the germline ends. The CDR3 bases that were read are TGTGCCAGCAGTATTCTCGGTCTGAGTGCAGAA. Amino acids: CASSILGLSAE. The full-length CDR3 reads as CASSILGLSAETLYF.